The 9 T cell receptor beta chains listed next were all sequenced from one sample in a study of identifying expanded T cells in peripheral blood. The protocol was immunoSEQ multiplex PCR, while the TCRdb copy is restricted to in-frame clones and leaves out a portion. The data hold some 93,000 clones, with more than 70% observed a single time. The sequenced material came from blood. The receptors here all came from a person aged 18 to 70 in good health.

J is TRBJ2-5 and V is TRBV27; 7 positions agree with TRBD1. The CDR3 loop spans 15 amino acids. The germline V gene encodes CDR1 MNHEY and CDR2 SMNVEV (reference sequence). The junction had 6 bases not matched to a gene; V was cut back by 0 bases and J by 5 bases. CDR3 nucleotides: TGTGCCAGCAGTTTATCAGGGGGCCTAGGGGAGACCCAGTACTTC. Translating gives CASSLSGGLGETQYF.

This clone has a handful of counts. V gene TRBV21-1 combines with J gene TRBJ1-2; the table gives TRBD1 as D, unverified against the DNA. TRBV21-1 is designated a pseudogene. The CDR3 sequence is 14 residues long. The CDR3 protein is CASSKADRSYGYTF. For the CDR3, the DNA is TGTGCCAGCAGCAAAGCGGACAGGAGCTATGGCTACACCTTC.

The CDR3 is CAWTSGSETQYF. The CDR3 DNA sequence: TGTGCCTGGACTAGCGGGAGCGAGACCCAGTACTTC. The chain uses TRBV30 and TRBJ2-5; 10 nucleotides match TRBD2. The CDR3 length is 12 residues. Losses at the gene ends were 4 bases for V and 5 bases for J; bases not matched to a gene: 1. Germline CDR1 is GTSNPN and CDR2 is SVGIG (reference sequence).

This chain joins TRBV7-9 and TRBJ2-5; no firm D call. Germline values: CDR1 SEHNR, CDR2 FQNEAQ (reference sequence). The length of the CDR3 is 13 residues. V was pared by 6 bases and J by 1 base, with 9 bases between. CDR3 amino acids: CASRMGSQETQYF. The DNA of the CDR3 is TGTGCCAGCAGAATGGGGTCCCAAGAGACCCAGTACTTC.

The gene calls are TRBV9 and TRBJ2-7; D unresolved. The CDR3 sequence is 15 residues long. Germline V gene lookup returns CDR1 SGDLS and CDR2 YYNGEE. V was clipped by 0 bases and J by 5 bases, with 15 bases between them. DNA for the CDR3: TGTGCCAGCAGCGTAGGAAGTCTGGGTAGGAACGAGCAGTACTTC. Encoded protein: CASSVGSLGRNEQYF.

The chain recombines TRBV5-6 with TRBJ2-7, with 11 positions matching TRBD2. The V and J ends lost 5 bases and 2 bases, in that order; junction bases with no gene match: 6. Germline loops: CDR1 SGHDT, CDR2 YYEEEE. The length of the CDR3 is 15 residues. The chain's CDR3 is CASSEGLADAYEQYF. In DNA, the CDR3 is TGTGCCAGCAGTGAGGGACTAGCGGATGCCTACGAGCAGTACTTC.

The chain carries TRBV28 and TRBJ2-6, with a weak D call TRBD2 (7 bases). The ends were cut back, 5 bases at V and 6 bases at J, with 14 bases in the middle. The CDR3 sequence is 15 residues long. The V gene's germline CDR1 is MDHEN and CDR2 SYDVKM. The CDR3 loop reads CASSLGGGEANVLTF. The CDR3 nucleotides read TGTGCCAGCAGTCTGGGCGGGGGCGAGGCCAACGTCCTGACTTTC.

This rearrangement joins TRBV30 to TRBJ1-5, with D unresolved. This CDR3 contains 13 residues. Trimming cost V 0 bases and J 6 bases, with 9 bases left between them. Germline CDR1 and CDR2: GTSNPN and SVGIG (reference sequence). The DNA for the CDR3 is TGTGCCTGGAGTGTAACGGCGGGTCAGCCCCAGCATTTT. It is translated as CAWSVTAGQPQHF.

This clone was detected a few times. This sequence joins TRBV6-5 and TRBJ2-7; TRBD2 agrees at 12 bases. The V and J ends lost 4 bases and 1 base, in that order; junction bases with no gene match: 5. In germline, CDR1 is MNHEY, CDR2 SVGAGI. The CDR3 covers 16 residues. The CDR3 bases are TGTGCCAGCAGTTCTCTCCTAGCGGGGGGGTCCTACGAGCAGTACTTC. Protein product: CASSSLLAGGSYEQYF.